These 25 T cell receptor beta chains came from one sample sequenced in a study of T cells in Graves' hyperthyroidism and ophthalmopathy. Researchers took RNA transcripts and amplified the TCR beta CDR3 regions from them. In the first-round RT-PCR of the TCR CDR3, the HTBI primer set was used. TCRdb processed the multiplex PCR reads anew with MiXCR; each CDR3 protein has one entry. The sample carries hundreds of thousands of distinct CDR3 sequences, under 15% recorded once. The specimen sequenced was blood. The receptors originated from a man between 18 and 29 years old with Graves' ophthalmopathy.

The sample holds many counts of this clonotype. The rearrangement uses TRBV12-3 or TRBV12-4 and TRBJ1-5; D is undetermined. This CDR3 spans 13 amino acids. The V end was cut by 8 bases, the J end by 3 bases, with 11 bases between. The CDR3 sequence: CASGYRLNQPQHF. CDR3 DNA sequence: TGTGCCAGCGGCTACAGACTCAATCAGCCCCAGCATTTT.

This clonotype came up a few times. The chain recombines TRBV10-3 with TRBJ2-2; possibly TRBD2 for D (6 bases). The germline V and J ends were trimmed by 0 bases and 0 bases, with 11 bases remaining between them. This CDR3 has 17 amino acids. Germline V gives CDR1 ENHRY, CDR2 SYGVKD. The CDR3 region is CAISESTSSSNTGELFF. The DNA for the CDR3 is TGTGCCATCAGTGAGTCGACTAGTTCTTCGAACACCGGGGAGCTGTTTTTT.

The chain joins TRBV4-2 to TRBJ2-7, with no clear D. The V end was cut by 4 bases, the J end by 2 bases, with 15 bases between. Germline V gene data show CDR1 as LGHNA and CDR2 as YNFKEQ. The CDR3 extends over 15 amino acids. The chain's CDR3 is CASSLESLVPYEQYF. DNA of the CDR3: TGTGCCAGCAGCCTAGAGAGTTTGGTCCCCTACGAGCAGTACTTC.

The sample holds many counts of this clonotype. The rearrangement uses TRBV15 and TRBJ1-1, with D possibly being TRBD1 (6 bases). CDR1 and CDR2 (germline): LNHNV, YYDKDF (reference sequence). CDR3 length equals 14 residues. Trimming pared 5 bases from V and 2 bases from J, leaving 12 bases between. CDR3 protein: CATSAHRENTEAFF. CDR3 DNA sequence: TGTGCCACCAGCGCTCACAGGGAAAACACTGAAGCTTTCTTT.

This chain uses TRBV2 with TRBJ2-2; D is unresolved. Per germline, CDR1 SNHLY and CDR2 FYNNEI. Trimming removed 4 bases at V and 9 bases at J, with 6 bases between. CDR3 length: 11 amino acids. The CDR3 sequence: CASSVARELFF. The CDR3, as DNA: TGTGCCAGCAGTGTGGCTAGGGAGCTGTTTTTT.

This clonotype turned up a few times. The CDR3 bases are TGTGCCACCAGTGACTCGCTGAATCGCTACGAGCAGTACTTC. This gives the protein CATSDSLNRYEQYF. The chain combines TRBV24-1 with TRBJ2-7; D remains ambiguous. The V and J ends lost 4 bases and 3 bases respectively, with 12 bases between them. Germline loops: CDR1 KGHDR, CDR2 SFDVKD. The CDR3 is 14 amino acids.

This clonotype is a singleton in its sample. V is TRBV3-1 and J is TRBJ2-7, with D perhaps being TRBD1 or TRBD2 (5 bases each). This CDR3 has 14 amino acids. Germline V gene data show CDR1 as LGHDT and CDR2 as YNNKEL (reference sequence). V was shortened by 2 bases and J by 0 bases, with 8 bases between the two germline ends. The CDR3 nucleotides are TGTGCCAGCAGCCAACTGGGGGTCTCCTACGAGCAGTACTTC. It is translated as CASSQLGVSYEQYF.

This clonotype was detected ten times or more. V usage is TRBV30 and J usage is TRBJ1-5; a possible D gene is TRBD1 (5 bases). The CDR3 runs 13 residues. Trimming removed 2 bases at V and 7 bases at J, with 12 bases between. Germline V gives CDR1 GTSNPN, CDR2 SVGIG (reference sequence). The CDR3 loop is CAWSRGERQPQHF. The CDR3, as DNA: TGTGCCTGGAGTCGGGGGGAGAGACAGCCCCAGCATTTT.

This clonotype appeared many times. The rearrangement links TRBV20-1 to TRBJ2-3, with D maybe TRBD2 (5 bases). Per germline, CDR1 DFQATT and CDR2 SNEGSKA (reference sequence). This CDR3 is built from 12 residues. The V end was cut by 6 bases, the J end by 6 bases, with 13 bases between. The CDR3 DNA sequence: TGCAGTGCCCTGTTGCGGAGGGATACGCAGTATTTT. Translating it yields CSALLRRDTQYF.

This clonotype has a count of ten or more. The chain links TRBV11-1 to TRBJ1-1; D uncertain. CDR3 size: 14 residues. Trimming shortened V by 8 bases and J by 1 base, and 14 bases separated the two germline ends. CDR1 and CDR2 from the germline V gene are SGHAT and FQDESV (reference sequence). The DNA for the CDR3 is TGTGCCAGCTACCCACCCGGGAAGAACACTGAAGCTTTCTTT. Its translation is CASYPPGKNTEAFF.

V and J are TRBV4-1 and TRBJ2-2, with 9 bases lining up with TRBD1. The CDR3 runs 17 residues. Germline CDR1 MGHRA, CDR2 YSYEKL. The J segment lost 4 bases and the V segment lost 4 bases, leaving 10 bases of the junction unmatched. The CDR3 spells CASSRQTGGMVTGELFF. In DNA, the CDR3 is TGCGCCAGCAGCCGCCAGACAGGGGGTATGGTCACCGGGGAGCTGTTTTTT.

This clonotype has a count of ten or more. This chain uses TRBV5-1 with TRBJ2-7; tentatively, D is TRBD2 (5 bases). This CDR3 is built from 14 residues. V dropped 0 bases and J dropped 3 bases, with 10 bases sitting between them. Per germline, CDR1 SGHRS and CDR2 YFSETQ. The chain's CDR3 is CASSLVGERYEQYF. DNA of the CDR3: TGCGCCAGCAGCTTGGTCGGGGAACGCTACGAGCAGTACTTC.

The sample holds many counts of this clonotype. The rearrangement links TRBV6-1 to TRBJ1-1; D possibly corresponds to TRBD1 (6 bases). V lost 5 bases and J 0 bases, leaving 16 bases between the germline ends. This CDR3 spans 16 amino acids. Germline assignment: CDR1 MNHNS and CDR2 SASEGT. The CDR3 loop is CASSTGFIRLNTEAFF. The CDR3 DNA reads TGTGCCAGCAGTACAGGGTTCATTAGATTGAACACTGAAGCTTTCTTT.

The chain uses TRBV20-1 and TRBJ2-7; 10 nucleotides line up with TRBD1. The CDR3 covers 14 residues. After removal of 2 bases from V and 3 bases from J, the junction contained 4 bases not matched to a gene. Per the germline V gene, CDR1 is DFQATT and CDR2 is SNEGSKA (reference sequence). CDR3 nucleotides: TGCAGTGCTAGACGCCGGGACAGGGGCTACGAGCAGTACTTC. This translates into CSARRRDRGYEQYF.

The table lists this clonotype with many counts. The CDR3 DNA is TGTGCCAGCATGGCACGCGACGTCTCTGGAAACACCATATATTTT. Its translation is CASMARDVSGNTIYF. The chain combines TRBV6-1 with TRBJ1-3; D gene uncertain. Germline V gives CDR1 MNHNS, CDR2 SASEGT. The CDR3 sequence is 15 residues long. Trimming shortened V by 7 bases and J by 0 bases, and 13 bases separated the two germline ends.

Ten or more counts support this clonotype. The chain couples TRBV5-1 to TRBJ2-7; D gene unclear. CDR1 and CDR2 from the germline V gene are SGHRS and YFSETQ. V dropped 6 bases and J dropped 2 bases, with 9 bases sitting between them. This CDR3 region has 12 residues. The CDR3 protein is CASKSGAYEQYF. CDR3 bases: TGCGCCAGCAAGTCAGGAGCCTACGAGCAGTACTTC.

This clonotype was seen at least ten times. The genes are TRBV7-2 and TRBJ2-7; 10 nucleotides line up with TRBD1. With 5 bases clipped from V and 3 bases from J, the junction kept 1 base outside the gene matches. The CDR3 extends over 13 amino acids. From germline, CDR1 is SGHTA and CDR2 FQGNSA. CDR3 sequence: CASSGQGDYEQYF. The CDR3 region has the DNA TGTGCCAGCAGCGGACAGGGGGACTACGAGCAGTACTTC.

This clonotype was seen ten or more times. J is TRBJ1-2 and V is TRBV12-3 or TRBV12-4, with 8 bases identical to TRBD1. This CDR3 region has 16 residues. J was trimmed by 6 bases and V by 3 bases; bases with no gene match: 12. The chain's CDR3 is CASSFPLDRGRHGYTF. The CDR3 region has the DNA TGTGCCAGCAGTTTTCCCCTTGACAGGGGACGGCATGGCTACACCTTC.

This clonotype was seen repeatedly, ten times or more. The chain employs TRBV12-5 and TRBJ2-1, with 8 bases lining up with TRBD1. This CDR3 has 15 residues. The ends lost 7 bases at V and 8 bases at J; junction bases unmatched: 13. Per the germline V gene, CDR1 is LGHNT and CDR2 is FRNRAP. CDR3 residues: CASAPTRTGTDEQFF. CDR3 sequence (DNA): TGTGCTAGTGCCCCTACTAGGACAGGGACGGATGAGCAGTTCTTC.

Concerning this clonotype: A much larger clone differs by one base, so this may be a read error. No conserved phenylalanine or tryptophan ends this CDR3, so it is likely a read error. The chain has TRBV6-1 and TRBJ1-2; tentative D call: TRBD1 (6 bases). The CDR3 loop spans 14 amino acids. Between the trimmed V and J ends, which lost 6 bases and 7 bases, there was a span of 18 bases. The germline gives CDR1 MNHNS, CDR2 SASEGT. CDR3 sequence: CASSRYDRKAGYTL. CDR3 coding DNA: TGTGCCAGCAGCCGGTACGACAGGAAAGCTGGCTACACCCTC.

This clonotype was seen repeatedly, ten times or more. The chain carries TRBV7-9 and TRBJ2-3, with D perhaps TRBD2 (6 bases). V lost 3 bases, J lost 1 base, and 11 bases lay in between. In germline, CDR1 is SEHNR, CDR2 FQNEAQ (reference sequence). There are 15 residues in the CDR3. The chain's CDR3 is CASSFGSSGTDTQYF. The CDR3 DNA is TGTGCCAGCAGCTTTGGGTCTAGCGGCACAGATACGCAGTATTTT.

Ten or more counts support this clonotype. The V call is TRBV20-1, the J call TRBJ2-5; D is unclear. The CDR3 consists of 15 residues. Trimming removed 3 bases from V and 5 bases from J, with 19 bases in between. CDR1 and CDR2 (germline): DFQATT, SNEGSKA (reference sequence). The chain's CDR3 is CSASGSYVRQETQYF. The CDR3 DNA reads TGCAGTGCTAGTGGGTCCTACGTTCGGCAGGAGACCCAGTACTTC.

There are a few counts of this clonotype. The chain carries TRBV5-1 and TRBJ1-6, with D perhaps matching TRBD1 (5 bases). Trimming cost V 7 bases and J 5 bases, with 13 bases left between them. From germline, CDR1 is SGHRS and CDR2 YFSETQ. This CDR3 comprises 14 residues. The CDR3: CASGLGVHNSPLHF. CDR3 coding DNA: TGCGCCAGCGGACTAGGGGTGCATAATTCACCCCTCCACTTT.

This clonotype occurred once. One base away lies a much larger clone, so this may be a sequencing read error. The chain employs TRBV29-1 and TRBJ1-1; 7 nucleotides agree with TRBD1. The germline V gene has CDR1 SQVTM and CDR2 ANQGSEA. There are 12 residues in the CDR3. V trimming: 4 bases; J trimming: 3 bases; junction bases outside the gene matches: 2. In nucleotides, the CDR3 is TGCAGCGTTGTCCAGGGGGACACTGAAGCTTTCTTT. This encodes CSVVQGDTEAFF.

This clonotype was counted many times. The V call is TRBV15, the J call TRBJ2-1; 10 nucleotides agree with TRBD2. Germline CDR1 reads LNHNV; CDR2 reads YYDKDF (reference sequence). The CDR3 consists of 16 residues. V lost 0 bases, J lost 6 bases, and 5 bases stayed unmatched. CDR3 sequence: CATSREAGGLPNEQFF. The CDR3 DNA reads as TGTGCCACCAGCAGAGAAGCGGGAGGGCTTCCCAATGAGCAGTTCTTC.